This T cell receptor (beta chain) comes out of a study of Tregs in tolerant kidney transplant recipients. On this clone itself: Antigen specificity is unknown.

The V gene lost 4 bases and the J gene lost 0 bases, with 22 bases spanning the gap. Germline V gives CDR1 SGHRS, CDR2 YFSETQ. CDR3 size: 19 residues. Clones were sequenced by immunoSEQ multiplex PCR, and TCRdb holds only the in-frame ones, with some missing. Counted here are tens of thousands of clones, roughly 95% occurring once; the ten biggest clones make up 0.3% to 0.45%. The TCR was taken from a human donor in good health. The V gene is TRBV5-1, the J gene TRBJ2-2; TRBD2 is a possible D gene (6 bases). Sequencing used Tregs from blood cultured with allogeneic cells. CDR3 loop: CASSDLGSGLRSNTGELFF. DNA for the CDR3: TGCGCCAGCAGCGACCTGGGTAGCGGTCTTCGTTCGAACACCGGGGAGCTGTTTTTT.